The source of this T cell receptor (beta chain) is a study of T cells in Graves' hyperthyroidism and ophthalmopathy. Study overall: It was at initial diagnosis, before any treatment, that peripheral blood was collected.

The germline CDR1 and CDR2 sequences are SNHLY and FYNNEI. J was trimmed by 9 bases and V by 6 bases; bases with no gene match: 2. The CDR3 totals 11 residues. RNA transcripts gave rise to amplified TCR beta CDR3 regions. TCR CDR3 regions were first amplified by RT-PCR with HTBI primers. A single record per CDR3 protein comes from TCRdb applying MiXCR to the multiplex PCR reads. The sample carries approximately 600,000 distinct CDR3 sequences, under 25% recorded once. The cohort's ophthalmopathy patients, a group with duration under 3 months, had a Clinical Activity Score of at least 3 and a NOSPECS grade of at least 4. PBMCs were derived from 10 ml fresh peripheral blood. This clonotype has only a few counts.

Material: blood. J is TRBJ2-1 and V is TRBV2; 7 bases match TRBD1. The TCR originated in a man aged 25 to 40 with Graves' ophthalmopathy. The CDR3 nucleotides read TGTGCCAGCAGAGACAGGGTTGAGCAGTTCTTC. This translates into CASRDRVEQFF.